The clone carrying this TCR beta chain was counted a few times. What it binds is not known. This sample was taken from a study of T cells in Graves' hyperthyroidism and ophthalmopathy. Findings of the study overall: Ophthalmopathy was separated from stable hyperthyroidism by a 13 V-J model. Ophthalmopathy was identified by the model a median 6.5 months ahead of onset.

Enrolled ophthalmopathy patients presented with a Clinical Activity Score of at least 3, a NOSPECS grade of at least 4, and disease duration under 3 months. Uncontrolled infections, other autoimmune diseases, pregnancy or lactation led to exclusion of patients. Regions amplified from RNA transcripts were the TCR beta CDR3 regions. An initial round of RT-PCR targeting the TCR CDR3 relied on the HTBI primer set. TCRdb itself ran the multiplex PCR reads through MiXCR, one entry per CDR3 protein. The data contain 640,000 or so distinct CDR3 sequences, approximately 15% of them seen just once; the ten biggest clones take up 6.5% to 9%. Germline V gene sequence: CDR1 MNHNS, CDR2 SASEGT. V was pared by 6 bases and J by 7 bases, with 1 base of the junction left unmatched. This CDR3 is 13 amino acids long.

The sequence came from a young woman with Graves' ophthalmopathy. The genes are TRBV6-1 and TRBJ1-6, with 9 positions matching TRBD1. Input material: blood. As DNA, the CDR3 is TGTGCCAGCAGGGGACAGGGCAATTCACCCCTCCACTTT. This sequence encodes CASRGQGNSPLHF.